This entry describes one T cell receptor (beta chain). The antigen is undetermined. The data were produced by immunoSEQ multiplex PCR, yet TCRdb's version contains in-frame clones alone and is incomplete. The table records approximately 92,000 clones, about 83% of them present only once. Unmatched junction bases numbered 8, after V lost 0 bases and J lost 6 bases. This CDR3 contains 15 residues. From germline, CDR1 is SGHRS and CDR2 YFSETQ. These data belong to a study of a mutant IDH1 vaccine in newly diagnosed glioma. Study-level information: Therapy received beforehand was radiotherapy, temozolomide, or both, with most patients given both. Study conclusions and caveats: Pseudoprogression appeared independent of alterations in top peripheral clonotypes.

Time point reported: baseline, week 1 (first vaccination visit). Treatment of the sample: pre-vaccination baseline after standard-of-care therapy. Donors' newly diagnosed IDH1-mutant WHO grade 3 or 4 astrocytomas lacked nuclear ATRX. This receptor was taken from a woman between 50 and 59 years old with glioma. This specimen consisted of PBMCs, obtained from a glioma patient treated with radiotherapy, temozolomide or both. V usage is TRBV5-1 and J usage is TRBJ1-2; TRBD1 aligns across 7 bases. This CDR3 is CASSLEGRGYDGYTF. The CDR3 DNA reads as TGCGCCAGCAGCTTGGAAGGCAGGGGGTACGATGGCTACACCTTC.